The 29 T cell receptor beta chains reported below all come from one sample, sequenced in a study of OX40 agonist ivuxolimab in advanced cancers. The repertoire was sequenced with immunoSEQ multiplex PCR; TCRdb's copy has only in-frame clones and lacks some. In the table there are roughly 33,000 clones, around three quarters of which are singletons. Sequencing used CD4+ or CD8+ T cells sorted from blood, obtained in a trial of the OX40 agonist ivuxolimab. The receptor set was obtained from an adult with an advanced solid tumor such as melanoma, head and neck, liver or kidney cancer.

The chain carries TRBV6-1 and TRBJ1-4, with 7 bases identical to TRBD1. The J segment lost 7 bases and the V segment lost 1 base, leaving 9 bases of the junction unmatched. The V gene's germline CDR1 is MNHNS and CDR2 SASEGT. The CDR3 is 16 amino acids. CDR3 nucleotide sequence: TGTGCCAGCAGTGAAGTGCTGACAGGGAGGAGTGAAAAACTGTTTTTT. Amino acids: CASSEVLTGRSEKLFF.

The CDR3 DNA follows: TGTGCCAGCAGCTTAGCAGGGGGGAATTCACCCCTCCACTTT. Translating it yields CASSLAGGNSPLHF. The chain uses TRBV13 and TRBJ1-6; TRBD1 matches 7 bases. The CDR3 length is 14 residues. The germline CDR1 and CDR2 sequences are PRHDT and FYEKMQ (reference sequence). V trimming: 1 base; J trimming: 7 bases; junction bases outside the gene matches: 1.

The gene calls are TRBV4-1 and TRBJ1-1; possibly TRBD1 for D (5 bases). Trimming took off 0 bases at V and 2 bases at J, with 13 bases between the two ends. The CDR3 is 16 residues long. The germline V gene encodes CDR1 MGHRA and CDR2 YSYEKL. This CDR3 is CASSQDRNRRNTEAFF. The DNA of the CDR3 is TGCGCCAGCAGCCAAGATCGAAACAGGCGAAACACTGAAGCTTTCTTT.

The chain recombines TRBV19 with TRBJ1-1; D is perhaps TRBD1 (6 bases). The CDR3 extends over 15 amino acids. Germline V gene lookup returns CDR1 LNHDA and CDR2 SQIVND (reference sequence). The ends were cut back, 1 base at V and 4 bases at J, with 13 bases in the middle. The CDR3 here is CASSIAFTGSTEAFF. The CDR3 DNA is TGTGCCAGTAGTATAGCTTTTACAGGGAGCACTGAAGCTTTCTTT.

The genes are TRBV10-3 and TRBJ2-4; 8 nucleotides agree with TRBD2. Per the germline V gene, CDR1 is ENHRY and CDR2 is SYGVKD. The CDR3 length is 16 residues. With 0 bases clipped from V and 1 base from J, the junction kept 2 bases outside the gene matches. The CDR3 loop reads CAISESTGGAKNIQYF. The CDR3 nucleotides are TGTGCCATCAGTGAGTCGACGGGAGGGGCCAAAAACATTCAGTACTTC.

The J gene is TRBJ2-6, the V gene TRBV29-1; maybe TRBD1 (5 bases). This CDR3 has 14 residues. The ends were cut back, 6 bases at V and 4 bases at J, with 13 bases in the middle. The V gene's germline CDR1 is SQVTM and CDR2 ANQGSEA. The CDR3 DNA follows: TGCAGCGTGACAAGGGGATCCGGGGCCAACGTCCTGACTTTC. It codes for CSVTRGSGANVLTF.

The chain uses TRBV19 and TRBJ2-7, with D possibly matching TRBD2 (6 bases). Germline values: CDR1 LNHDA, CDR2 SQIVND (reference sequence). The CDR3 spans 14 residues. Deletions cut 3 bases from V and 0 bases from J, with 9 bases between. CDR3 DNA sequence: TGTGCCAGTAGTATTTCCGGGAGCTCCTACGAGCAGTACGTC. This sequence encodes CASSISGSSYEQYV.

This clone has just one count. An end of the junction differs from the germline gene, which may be a read error. This specimen includes other DNA sequences encoding the same CDR3. The chain couples TRBV11-2 to TRBJ1-2; 7 bases line up with TRBD1. CDR1 is SGHAT and CDR2 is FQNNGV in the germline V gene. The CDR3 consists of 14 residues. The CDR3 DNA follows: TGTGCCAGCAGATCACTACAGGGGAGCTATGGCTACACTTTC. This sequence encodes CASRSLQGSYGYTF. Variable domain in full (rest from reference TRBV11-2 and TRBJ1-2): EAGVAQSPRYKIIEKRQSVAFWCNPISGHATLYWYQQILGQGPKLLIQFQNNGVVDDSQLPKDRFSAERLKGVDSTLKIQPAKLEDSAVYLCASRSLQGSYGYTFGSGTRLTVV.

The table lists this clone with a few counts. The chain joins TRBV9 to TRBJ2-7, with 8 bases that match TRBD2. The V segment lost 0 bases and the J segment 6 bases; nucleotides outside the gene matches: 8. The CDR3 runs to 15 residues. CDR1 SGDLS and CDR2 YYNGEE come from the germline V gene. The CDR3 protein is CASSVDPGLEGEQYF. In DNA form, the CDR3 reads TGTGCCAGCAGCGTAGATCCGGGACTAGAAGGCGAGCAGTACTTC.

V is TRBV11-2 and J is TRBJ1-1; no clear D gene. Between the trimmed V and J ends, which lost 5 bases and 4 bases, there was a span of 14 bases. Germline values: CDR1 SGHAT, CDR2 FQNNGV. The CDR3 length is 14 residues. CDR3 amino acids: CASSGYKGGTEAFF. In DNA form, the CDR3 reads TGTGCCAGCAGCGGTTATAAGGGTGGCACTGAAGCTTTCTTT.

By sample share, this clone is medium-sized. The gene calls are TRBV6-6 and TRBJ1-1; D not resolved. V was trimmed by 1 base and J by 3 bases, leaving 9 bases between them. Germline lookup yields CDR1 MNHNY and CDR2 SVGAGI (reference sequence). The CDR3 length is 14 residues. CDR3 loop: CASSYFPVDTEAFF. The CDR3 coding sequence is TGTGCCAGCAGTTACTTTCCCGTGGACACTGAAGCTTTCTTT.

The chain is built from TRBV10-1 and TRBJ2-1, with 8 nucleotides matching TRBD2. The V segment lost 0 bases and the J segment 8 bases; nucleotides outside the gene matches: 9. The CDR3 runs 16 residues. CDR1 and CDR2 (germline): WNHNN, SYGVQD (reference sequence). The CDR3 here is CASSESFGGARDEQFF. CDR3 nucleotide sequence: TGCGCCAGCAGTGAGTCGTTCGGGGGGGCGCGGGATGAGCAGTTCTTC.

J is TRBJ2-1 and V is TRBV18; TRBD1 aligns across 7 bases. This CDR3 is 14 amino acids long. The junction had 11 bases not matched to a gene; V was cut back by 5 bases and J by 10 bases. Germline V gene lookup returns CDR1 KGHSH and CDR2 LQKENI. DNA for the CDR3: TGTGCCAGCTCAGTAGGGGGCCCATTGGTAGAGCAGTTCTTC. It yields the protein CASSVGGPLVEQFF.

This chain uses TRBV4-1 with TRBJ2-7; TRBD2 matches at 8 bases. Germline-derived CDR1 and CDR2 are MGHRA and YSYEKL. V trimming: 4 bases; J trimming: 6 bases; junction bases outside the gene matches: 17. The CDR3 has 17 residues. The CDR3 reads CASSPLPGSGGVGEQYF. The CDR3 bases are TGCGCCAGCAGCCCCCTACCCGGGAGCGGGGGTGTCGGCGAGCAGTACTTC.

The genes are TRBV6-1 and TRBJ1-5; D possibly corresponds to TRBD1 (5 bases). Germline assignment: CDR1 MNHNS and CDR2 SASEGT. This CDR3 comprises 15 residues. Trimming shortened V by 0 bases and J by 7 bases, and 13 bases separated the two germline ends. The CDR3 sequence: CASSEALTRAQPQHF. The DNA of the CDR3 is TGTGCCAGCAGTGAAGCGCTCACCAGGGCCCAGCCCCAGCATTTT.

The chain employs TRBV6-1 and TRBJ1-4; possible D gene TRBD1, 5 bases. Looked up from germline, CDR1 is MNHNS and CDR2 is SASEGT. Trimming took 5 bases from V and 8 from J, leaving 12 bases between them. The CDR3 has 13 amino acids. CDR3 bases: TGTGCCAGCAGTTGGGGGATGACAGAAAAACTGTTTTTT. Residues: CASSWGMTEKLFF.

V gene TRBV11-3 combines with J gene TRBJ2-1, with unresolved D. V dropped 4 bases and J dropped 10 bases, with 14 bases sitting between them. Germline V gene lookup returns CDR1 SGHNT and CDR2 YENEEA. The CDR3 has 13 residues. The CDR3 loop is CASSSRLSTEQFF. In DNA, the CDR3 is TGTGCCAGCAGCTCCCGTTTGAGCACGGAGCAGTTCTTC.

The J gene is TRBJ1-1, the V gene TRBV15; D not resolved. Germline CDR1 LNHNV, CDR2 YYDKDF (reference sequence). CDR3 length equals 14 residues. V lost 8 bases to trimming and J lost 0 bases, with 13 bases between them. CDR3 sequence reads: CATYSRGMNTEAFF. CDR3 DNA: TGTGCCACCTACTCACGAGGAATGAACACTGAAGCTTTCTTT. The variable domain in full, completed from reference TRBV15 and TRBJ1-1, reads DAMVIQNPRYQVTQFGKPVTLSCSQTLNHNVMYWYQQKSSQAPKLLFHYYDKDFNNEADTPDNFQSRRPNTSFCFLDIRSPGLGDTAMYLCATYSRGMNTEAFFGQGTRLTVV.

The V gene is TRBV5-4, the J gene TRBJ2-5, with 7 bases matching TRBD2. Germline values: CDR1 SGHNT, CDR2 YYREEE (reference sequence). The CDR3 consists of 15 residues. Trimming cost V 3 bases and J 5 bases; bases outside gene matches: 10. CDR3 in amino acids: CASSWEGWGMETQYF. CDR3 DNA: TGTGCCAGCAGCTGGGAGGGGTGGGGAATGGAGACCCAGTACTTC.

The table lists this clone with a few counts. J is TRBJ1-6 and V is TRBV19; 8 nucleotides line up with TRBD1. J gave up 11 bases and V 10 bases, and 13 bases lay outside the gene matches. The CDR3 length is 14 residues. CDR1 and CDR2 from the germline V gene are LNHDA and SQIVND (reference sequence). This chain's CDR3 is CATSPGQVSTPLHF. CDR3 nucleotide sequence: TGTGCCACCTCACCGGGACAGGTGTCCACACCCCTCCACTTT.

The chain joins TRBV5-1 to TRBJ1-2, with D possibly TRBD1 on 5 matching bases. V was clipped by 5 bases and J by 3 bases, with 11 bases between them. This CDR3 has 13 amino acids. Germline V gives CDR1 SGHRS, CDR2 YFSETQ. CDR3 loop: CASRSPGDYGYTF. DNA for the CDR3: TGCGCCAGCAGGTCACCGGGGGACTATGGCTACACCTTC.

V usage is TRBV27 and J usage is TRBJ2-3; 10 bases map to TRBD1. CDR3 length equals 15 residues. Germline-derived CDR1 and CDR2 are MNHEY and SMNVEV (reference sequence). V was pared by 9 bases and J by 6 bases, with 12 bases of the junction left unmatched. DNA of the CDR3: TGTGCCAGTCTCGCCGGGACAGGGGCAGCGGATACGCAGTATTTT. Translation gives CASLAGTGAADTQYF.

The rearrangement links TRBV18 to TRBJ1-5, with a possible D match to TRBD1 (5 bases). Per the germline V gene, CDR1 is KGHSH and CDR2 is LQKENI. The CDR3 runs to 14 residues. Between the trimmed V and J ends, which lost 6 bases and 3 bases, there was a span of 12 bases. The CDR3 DNA follows: TGTGCCAGCTCCACCGGGACTGACAATCAGCCCCAGCATTTT. This encodes CASSTGTDNQPQHF.

The CDR3 is CASNNRGLQETQYF. The CDR3, as DNA: TGCGCCAGCAACAACAGGGGGCTACAAGAGACCCAGTACTTC. The chain couples TRBV5-1 to TRBJ2-5; 9 positions match TRBD1. The CDR3 has 14 residues. The junction had 5 bases not matched to a gene; V was cut back by 6 bases and J by 2 bases. Germline CDR1 and CDR2: SGHRS and YFSETQ.

The chain uses TRBV6-6 and TRBJ1-5, with unresolved D. Germline V gene data show CDR1 as MNHNY and CDR2 as SVGAGI (reference sequence). V dropped 7 bases and J dropped 5 bases, with 9 bases sitting between them. This CDR3 comprises 12 residues. The CDR3 DNA sequence: TGTGCCAGCAAGGCAGATTATCAGCCCCAGCATTTT. Protein: CASKADYQPQHF.

This chain connects TRBV7-9 to TRBJ2-2; perhaps TRBD1 as D (5 bases). Germline CDR1 reads SEHNR; CDR2 reads FQNEAQ (reference sequence). This CDR3 comprises 16 residues. V was shortened by 3 bases and J by 1 base, with 12 bases between the two germline ends. The chain's CDR3 is CASSFQGSLNTGELFF. As DNA, the CDR3 is TGTGCCAGCAGCTTTCAGGGCAGTCTGAACACCGGGGAGCTGTTTTTT.

This sequence joins TRBV6-5 and TRBJ2-7; D possibly corresponds to TRBD2 (6 bases). V was shortened by 5 bases and J by 0 bases, with 14 bases between the two germline ends. The CDR3 has 15 residues. Germline values: CDR1 MNHEY, CDR2 SVGAGI. The CDR3 DNA reads as TGTGCCAGCAGTCAAACGGGGGATGCCTCCTACGAGCAGTACGTC. Protein sequence: CASSQTGDASYEQYV.

The genes are TRBV2 and TRBJ1-6; 11 bases are shared with TRBD1. The ends lost 6 bases at V and 6 bases at J; junction bases unmatched: 10. The CDR3 consists of 17 residues. The germline CDR1 and CDR2 sequences are SNHLY and FYNNEI. The CDR3 sequence is CASRADRGHLSNSPLHF. CDR3 coding DNA: TGTGCCAGCAGGGCGGACAGGGGGCATTTGAGTAATTCACCCCTCCACTTT. Filled out from reference TRBV2 and TRBJ1-6, the complete variable domain reads EPEVTQTPSHQVTQMGQEVILRCVPISNHLYFYWYRQILGQKVEFLVSFYNNEISEKSEIFDDQFSVERPDGSNFTLKIRSTKLEDSAMYFCASRADRGHLSNSPLHFGNGTRLTVT.

V is TRBV6-5 and J is TRBJ1-1; D may be TRBD1 (6 bases). The V end was cut by 6 bases, the J end by 1 base, with 12 bases between. This CDR3 contains 14 residues. Germline-derived CDR1 and CDR2 are MNHEY and SVGAGI. CDR3 sequence: CASRLPGQNTEAFF. The DNA for the CDR3 is TGTGCCAGCAGACTACCGGGACAGAACACTGAAGCTTTCTTT.